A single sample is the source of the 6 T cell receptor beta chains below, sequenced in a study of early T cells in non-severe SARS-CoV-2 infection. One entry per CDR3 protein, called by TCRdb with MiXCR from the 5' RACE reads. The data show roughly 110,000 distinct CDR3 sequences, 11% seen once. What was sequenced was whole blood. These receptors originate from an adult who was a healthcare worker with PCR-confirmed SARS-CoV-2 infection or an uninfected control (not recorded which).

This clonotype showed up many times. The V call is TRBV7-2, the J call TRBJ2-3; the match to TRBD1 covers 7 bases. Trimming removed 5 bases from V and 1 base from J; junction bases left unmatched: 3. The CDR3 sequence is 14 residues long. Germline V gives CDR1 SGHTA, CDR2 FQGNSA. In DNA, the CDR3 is TGTGCCAGCAGCAATACAGGGGGCACAGATACGCAGTATTTT. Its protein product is CASSNTGGTDTQYF.

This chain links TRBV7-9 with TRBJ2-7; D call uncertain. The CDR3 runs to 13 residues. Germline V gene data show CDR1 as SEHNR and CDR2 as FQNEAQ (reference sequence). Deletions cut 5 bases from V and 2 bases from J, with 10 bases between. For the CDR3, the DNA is TGTGCCAGCAGCGGCTCCGGGCCCTACGAGCAGTACTTC. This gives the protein CASSGSGPYEQYF.

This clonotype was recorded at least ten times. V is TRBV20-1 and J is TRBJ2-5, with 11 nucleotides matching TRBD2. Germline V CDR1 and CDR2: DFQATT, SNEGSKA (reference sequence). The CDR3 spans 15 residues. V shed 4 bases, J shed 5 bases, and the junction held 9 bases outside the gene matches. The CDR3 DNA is TGCAGTGCTACCACTAGCGGGAGTGGAGAGGAGACCCAGTACTTC. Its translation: CSATTSGSGEETQYF.

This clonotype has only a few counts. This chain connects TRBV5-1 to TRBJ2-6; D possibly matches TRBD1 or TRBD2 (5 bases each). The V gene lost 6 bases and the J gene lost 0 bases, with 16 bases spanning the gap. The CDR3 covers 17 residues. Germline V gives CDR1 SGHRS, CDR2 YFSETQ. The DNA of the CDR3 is TGCGCCAGCACCGCCGGGACGGGCAGCTCTGGGGCCAACGTCCTGACTTTC. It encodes CASTAGTGSSGANVLTF.

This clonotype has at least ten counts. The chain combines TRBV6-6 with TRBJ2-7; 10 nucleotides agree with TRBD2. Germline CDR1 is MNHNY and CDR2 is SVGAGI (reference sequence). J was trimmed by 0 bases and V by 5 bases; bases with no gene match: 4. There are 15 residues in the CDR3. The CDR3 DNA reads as TGTGCCAGCAGTAAATCTAGCGGGGGCTCCTACGAGCAGTACTTC. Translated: CASSKSSGGSYEQYF.

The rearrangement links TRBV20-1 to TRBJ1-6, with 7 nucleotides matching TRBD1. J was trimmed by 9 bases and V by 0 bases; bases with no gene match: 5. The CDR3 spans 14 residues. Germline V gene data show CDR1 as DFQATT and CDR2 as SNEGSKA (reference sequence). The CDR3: CSARDRTGSSPLHF. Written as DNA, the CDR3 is TGCAGTGCTAGAGATCGGACAGGTTCTTCACCCCTCCACTTT.